The present T cell receptor (beta chain) was sequenced within a study of cytomegalovirus exposure and HLA in healthy donors. The study's findings and limits: In a later analysis, at a false discovery rate of 0.05, about 17,000 TCR beta sequences matched HLA alleles. TCR beta sequences reportedly predicted most subjects' HLA-A and HLA-B alleles accurately.

The CDR3 is made up of 15 amino acids. The germline V gene encodes CDR1 SNHLY and CDR2 FYNNEI. The germline V and J ends were trimmed by 6 bases and 4 bases, with 15 bases remaining between them. A multiplex PCR was run with 60 Vbeta primers and 13 Jbeta primers. TCRdb keeps only in-frame clones here, not all; method: immunoSEQ multiplex PCR. The sample has 100,000 or so clones, roughly 13% seen once. On this clone itself: Its antigen is unidentified.

This receptor was taken from a middle-aged man in good health and CMV-seropositive. The rearrangement links TRBV2 to TRBJ2-2; TRBD1 is a possible D gene (5 bases). Sequencing was done on a sample of PBMCs. CDR3 residues: CASSQKGAVTGELFF. DNA for the CDR3: TGTGCCAGCAGCCAAAAAGGGGCGGTCACCGGGGAGCTGTTTTTT.